These 19 T cell receptor beta chains originate from one sample sequenced in a study of CDR3 diversity in severe acne. TCRdb re-analysed the PCR reads in MiXCR, keeping a single row per CDR3 protein. Among around 91,000 distinct CDR3 sequences listed, 51% were seen once. Sequencing was done on a sample of blood. Every receptor here comes from a male donor in good health, without acne.

In this sample, this clonotype turned up a few times. The genes are TRBV10-3 and TRBJ1-2, with D possibly being TRBD1 (5 bases). Germline-derived CDR1 and CDR2 are ENHRY and SYGVKD. This CDR3 region has 12 residues. V was trimmed by 10 bases and J by 3 bases, leaving 12 bases between them. The CDR3 here is CATREMDYGYTF. In DNA form, the CDR3 reads TGTGCCACCAGGGAAATGGACTATGGCTACACCTTC.

A single count supports this clonotype. V is TRBV7-9 and J is TRBJ2-2, with 8 bases matching TRBD2. Per germline, CDR1 SEHNR and CDR2 FQNEAQ (reference sequence). The CDR3 runs to 16 residues. V dropped 2 bases and J dropped 5; count of bases not matched to a gene: 7. The CDR3: CASSLMSGGETGELFF. As DNA, the CDR3 is TGTGCCAGCAGCTTAATGTCGGGAGGGGAAACCGGGGAGCTGTTTTTT.

About this clonotype: Its ends do not fully match the called genes, so a read error is possible. This sequence joins TRBV7-9 and TRBJ2-7, with D maybe TRBD2 (5 bases). The V gene's germline CDR1 is SEHNR and CDR2 FQNEAQ (reference sequence). This CDR3 comprises 15 residues. The CDR3 DNA reads as TGTGCCAGCAGCCTAGCCGGCCCTAGCACCTACGAGCAGTACTTC. It encodes CASSLAGPSTYEQYF.

This clonotype was seen a few times. The gene calls are TRBV7-9 and TRBJ2-7, with TRBD2 matching over 8 bases. This CDR3 has 15 amino acids. V lost 5 bases, J lost 3 bases, and 9 bases stayed unmatched. From germline, CDR1 is SEHNR and CDR2 FQNEAQ (reference sequence). The CDR3 sequence is CASSHVGLGNYEQYF. The CDR3 nucleotides read TGTGCCAGCAGCCACGTGGGACTAGGGAACTACGAGCAGTACTTC.

This clonotype came up many times. The chain links TRBV6-1 to TRBJ1-1, with 11 bases matching TRBD1. V lost 8 bases and J lost 4; bases outside the gene matches: 6. Germline V gives CDR1 MNHNS, CDR2 SASEGT. The CDR3 has 14 residues. CDR3 sequence: CASLRTGGFTEAFF. The CDR3 DNA sequence: TGTGCCAGCTTGCGGACAGGGGGCTTCACTGAAGCTTTCTTT.

This clonotype is medium-sized within its sample. This sequence joins TRBV19 and TRBJ2-3, with D hard to call. Germline CDR1 is LNHDA and CDR2 is SQIVND (reference sequence). CDR3 length equals 13 residues. V was trimmed by 7 bases and J by 4 bases, leaving 12 bases between them. CDR3: CASNNYRADTQYF. The CDR3 bases are TGTGCCAGTAACAACTACCGGGCAGATACGCAGTATTTT.

The rearrangement links TRBV25-1 to TRBJ1-1; tentatively, D is TRBD1 (5 bases). The germline V and J ends were trimmed by 5 bases and 4 bases, with 8 bases remaining between them. The CDR3 extends over 12 amino acids. Germline V gives CDR1 MGHDK, CDR2 SYGVNS. The CDR3 loop is CASSIRGTEAFF. The CDR3 nucleotides are TGTGCCAGCAGTATAAGGGGCACTGAAGCTTTCTTT. Looking up the rest from reference TRBV25-1 and TRBJ1-1 gives the full variable domain: EADIYQTPRYLVIGTGKKITLECSQTMGHDKMYWYQQDPGMELHLIHYSYGVNSTEKGDLSSESTVSRIRTEHFPLTLESARPSHTSQYLCASSIRGTEAFFGQGTRLTVV.

By share of the sample, this clonotype is medium-sized (0.01 to 0.1%). The chain links TRBV15 to TRBJ1-5; D possibly corresponds to TRBD1 (6 bases). Germline V CDR1 and CDR2: LNHNV, YYDKDF (reference sequence). Trimming shortened V by 8 bases and J by 1 base, and 9 bases separated the two germline ends. The CDR3 has 13 amino acids. CDR3 sequence: CATPRGSNQPQHF. The CDR3 DNA follows: TGTGCCACCCCTAGGGGGAGCAATCAGCCCCAGCATTTT.

With respect to this clonotype: At one end the junction does not follow the germline gene, possibly because of a read error. This chain joins TRBV11-3 and TRBJ2-5; tentative D call: TRBD2 (6 bases). CDR1 SGHNT and CDR2 YENEEA come from the germline V gene. The CDR3 runs 15 residues. The CDR3 region is CASSPAGTGDVTQHF. The CDR3 nucleotides are TGTGCCAGCAGCCCCGCCGGGACGGGGGACGTGACCCAGCACTTC.

This clonotype is categorized as medium-sized (0.01 to 0.1%). The chain employs TRBV2 and TRBJ2-5; 8 bases map to TRBD2. With V trimmed by 7 bases and J by 2 bases, 3 bases remained unmatched. This CDR3 has 13 amino acids. Germline V CDR1 and CDR2: SNHLY, FYNNEI. CDR3 amino acids: CASTAGGQETQYF. The CDR3 DNA reads as TGTGCCAGCACCGCGGGAGGTCAAGAGACCCAGTACTTC.

This chain links TRBV7-3 with TRBJ2-7; possible D gene TRBD2, 6 bases. With 2 bases removed from V and 5 bases from J, the gap between germline ends came to 16 bases. This CDR3 has 15 residues. Germline values: CDR1 SGHTA, CDR2 FQGTGA. In DNA form, the CDR3 reads TGTGCCAGCAGCTTAGACGGGAGCGGCAGGAACGAGCAGTACTTC. Amino acid sequence: CASSLDGSGRNEQYF.

This chain connects TRBV20-1 to TRBJ2-5; unclear D gene. The CDR3 spans 12 residues. Germline V lookup: CDR1 DFQATT, CDR2 SNEGSKA (reference sequence). Trimming took off 1 base at V and 1 base at J, with 4 bases between the two ends. The CDR3 protein is CSARGSQETQYF. In DNA form, the CDR3 reads TGCAGTGCTAGAGGCAGCCAAGAGACCCAGTACTTC.

Note on this clonotype: The CDR3 does not close with the conserved phenylalanine or tryptophan, likely indicating a read error. It is unclear where the CDR3 begins or ends on the DNA, so no DNA is shown, and the CDR3 is as TCRdb lists it. V gene TRBV12-3 or TRBV12-4 combines with J gene TRBJ2-5; TRBD2, the table's D call, was not compared with the DNA. The CDR3 length equals 17 residues, ends included. CDR3 amino acids: CASRIGSPGRYGYTFGS.

There are many counts of this clonotype. This chain connects TRBV6-1 to TRBJ2-1; 8 bases agree with TRBD2. Germline CDR1 reads MNHNS; CDR2 reads SASEGT. The V and J ends lost 2 bases and 0 bases, in that order; junction bases with no gene match: 0. This CDR3 is 15 amino acids long. The CDR3 reads CASSELAGSYNEQFF. The CDR3 nucleotides read TGTGCCAGCAGTGAACTAGCGGGCTCCTACAATGAGCAGTTCTTC.

V gene TRBV15 combines with J gene TRBJ1-6; TRBD1 matches at 7 bases. Germline values: CDR1 LNHNV, CDR2 YYDKDF (reference sequence). Trimming took 6 bases from V and 7 from J; bases not matched to a gene: 6. This CDR3 contains 14 residues. The CDR3 DNA follows: TGTGCCACCAGACAGACAGGGAAGAATTCACCCCTCCACTTT. Translating gives CATRQTGKNSPLHF.

Judged by abundance, this clonotype is medium-sized (0.01 to 0.1%). The chain carries TRBV7-2 and TRBJ2-7; D might be TRBD1 (5 bases). The CDR3 has 14 residues. From germline, CDR1 is SGHTA and CDR2 FQGNSA. The ends were cut back, 1 base at V and 0 bases at J, with 7 bases in the middle. CDR3 sequence reads: CASSLGRASYEQYF. In DNA, the CDR3 is TGTGCCAGCAGCTTAGGCAGGGCCTCCTACGAGCAGTACTTC.

Comment on this clonotype: One end of the junction does not line up with germline, which may come from a read error. The chain uses TRBV4-1 and TRBJ2-2; 10 positions match TRBD1. The germline V gene encodes CDR1 MGHRA and CDR2 YSYEKL. This CDR3 has 16 amino acids. The CDR3 sequence is CAGSHPGQGNTGELSW. The CDR3 nucleotides are TGCGCCGGCAGCCACCCGGGACAGGGGAACACCGGGGAGCTGTCTTGG.

The V gene is TRBV29-1, the J gene TRBJ1-4; 11 bases fit TRBD1. Germline trimming cut 5 bases from V and 3 bases from J; bases unmatched to any gene: 5. Germline V gene data show CDR1 as SQVTM and CDR2 as ANQGSEA. The CDR3 runs to 15 residues. Written as DNA, the CDR3 is TGCAGCGTTCACGGACAGGGGGCTTCTAATGAAAAACTGTTTTTT. Its translation is CSVHGQGASNEKLFF. The whole variable domain, remainder taken from reference TRBV29-1 and TRBJ1-4, is SAVISQKPSRDICQRGTSLTIQCQVDSQVTMMFWYRQQPGQSLTLIATANQGSEATYESGFVIDKFPISRPNLTFSTLTVSNMSPEDSSIYLCSVHGQGASNEKLFFGSGTQLSVL.

The V and J genes are TRBV19 and TRBJ1-3, with 8 bases aligning to TRBD1. J lost 0 bases, V lost 10 bases, and 5 bases had no gene match. CDR1 is LNHDA and CDR2 is SQIVND in the germline V gene (reference sequence). This CDR3 has 14 amino acids. CDR3 protein: CATRTGSSGNTIYF. The CDR3 DNA sequence: TGTGCCACTAGGACAGGGAGCTCTGGAAACACCATATATTTT.